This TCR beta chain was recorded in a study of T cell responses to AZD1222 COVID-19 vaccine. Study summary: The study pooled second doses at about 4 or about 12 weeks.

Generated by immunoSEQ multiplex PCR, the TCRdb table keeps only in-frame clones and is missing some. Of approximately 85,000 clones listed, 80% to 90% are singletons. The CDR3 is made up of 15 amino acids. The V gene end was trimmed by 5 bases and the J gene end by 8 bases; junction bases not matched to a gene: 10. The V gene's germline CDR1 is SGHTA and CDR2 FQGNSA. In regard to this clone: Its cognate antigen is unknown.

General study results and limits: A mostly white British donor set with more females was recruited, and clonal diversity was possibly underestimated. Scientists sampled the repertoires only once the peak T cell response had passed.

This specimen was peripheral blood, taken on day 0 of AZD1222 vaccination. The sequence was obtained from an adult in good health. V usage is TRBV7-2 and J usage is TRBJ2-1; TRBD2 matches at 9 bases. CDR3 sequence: CASSAAGGRGDEQFF. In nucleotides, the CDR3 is TGTGCCAGCAGCGCAGCAGGCGGGAGGGGGGATGAGCAGTTCTTC.